What follows describes a single TCR beta chain. The data were obtained in a study of T-cell reconstitution after alpha-beta-depleted transplantation in children. The TCRbeta library incorporated unique molecular identifiers. In TCRdb, the PCR reads were re-called with MiXCR into one record per CDR3 protein. The sample lists hundreds of thousands of distinct CDR3 sequences; over 15% were seen once. The ends were cut back, 6 bases at V and 7 bases at J, with 15 bases in the middle. Germline CDR1 is SNHLY and CDR2 is FYNNEI. The CDR3 has 13 amino acids. The sequencing used PBMCs from the stem cell graft donor, collected from the stem cell graft. This clonotype was sampled from a human donor who donated a stem cell graft to a child with acute myeloid leukemia. The chain uses TRBV2 and TRBJ2-5, with a possible D match to TRBD1 (5 bases). In DNA form, the CDR3 reads TGTGCCAGCAGAGTCGGCAGTACAGGGACCCAGTACTTC. Amino acids: CASRVGSTGTQYF.